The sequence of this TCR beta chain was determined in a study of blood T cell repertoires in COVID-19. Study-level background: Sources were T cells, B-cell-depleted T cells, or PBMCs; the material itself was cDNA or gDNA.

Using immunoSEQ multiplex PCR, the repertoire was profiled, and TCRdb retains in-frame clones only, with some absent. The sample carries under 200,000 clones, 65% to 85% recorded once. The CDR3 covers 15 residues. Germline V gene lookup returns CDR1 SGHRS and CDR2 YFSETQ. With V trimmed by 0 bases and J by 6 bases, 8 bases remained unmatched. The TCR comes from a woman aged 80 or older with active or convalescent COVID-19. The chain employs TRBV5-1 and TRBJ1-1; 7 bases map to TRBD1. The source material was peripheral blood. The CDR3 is CASSLDTGAVSEAFF. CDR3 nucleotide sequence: TGCGCCAGCAGCTTGGATACAGGGGCAGTGTCTGAAGCTTTCTTT.